The clone carrying this T cell receptor (beta chain) was detected many times. Its antigen is as yet unknown. TCRdb independently ran MiXCR on the reads; one entry per CDR3 protein. The table lists a few hundred thousand distinct CDR3 sequences, about a quarter of them singletons. The sample comes from a study of T cell repertoires in cytomegalovirus infection. Study details: A matching HLA type, together with CMV infection, was signaled by public TCR beta signatures.

Study conclusions and caveats: What dominated the ex vivo response were HLA-C-restricted CMV-specific TCR beta clonotypes.

This CDR3 has 15 amino acids. CDR1 SGHTA and CDR2 FQGNSA come from the germline V gene. The V end was cut by 3 bases, the J end by 2 bases, with 11 bases between. Sequenced input: PBMCs. This chain connects TRBV7-2 to TRBJ1-5; tentative D call: TRBD1 (6 bases). The receptor's source is a human donor in good health (CMV status not recorded). Some clones in this sample may be carry-over from other donors' samples. The CDR3 bases are TGTGCCAGCAGCTTCGTACAGGGTGGCAATCAGCCCCAGCATTTT. This gives the protein CASSFVQGGNQPQHF.